This T cell receptor beta chain is from a study of blood T cell repertoires in COVID-19. Study information: Collection of acute and convalescent COVID-19 samples took place in the United States, Italy and Spain.

TCRdb's table, derived via immunoSEQ multiplex PCR, lists solely in-frame clones and lacks some. The sample lists 180,000 or so clones; about 85% were seen once. The CDR3 sequence is 16 residues long. CDR1 is MGHDK, CDR2 SYGVNS, per germline. With V trimmed by 8 bases and J by 5 bases, 10 bases remained unmatched. The J gene is TRBJ1-5, the V gene TRBV25-1; 12 bases fit TRBD1. The sequence was obtained from a woman older than 75 with acute or convalescent COVID-19. The specimen was peripheral blood. This CDR3 reads CASPKRRDRGHQPQHF. CDR3 sequence (DNA): TGTGCCAGCCCCAAGCGACGGGACAGGGGGCATCAGCCCCAGCATTTT.